Listed here are 23 T cell receptor beta chains from one sample, sequenced in a study of blood T cell repertoires in COVID-19. Data came from immunoSEQ multiplex PCR; TCRdb stores just in-frame clones and leaves some out. The sample contains 400,000 or so clones, nearly 90% of which appear only once. The sample was PBMCs or T cells enriched from blood (not recorded which). Receptor source: a woman in her thirties or forties with acute COVID-19.

The sample holds one count of this clone. The chain joins TRBV5-4 to TRBJ2-5, with D tentatively TRBD2 (5 bases). Germline V gives CDR1 SGHNT, CDR2 YYREEE (reference sequence). This CDR3 has 13 amino acids. Trimming left V 0 bases short and J 9 bases short, with 12 bases between. CDR3 amino acids: CASSLGLRDAQYF. The CDR3 coding sequence is TGTGCCAGCAGCTTGGGGTTACGGGATGCCCAGTACTTC.

This chain links TRBV6-5 with TRBJ2-7; 8 nucleotides agree with TRBD2. The CDR3 is 14 amino acids. V lost 11 bases, J lost 2 bases, and 11 bases stayed unmatched. The germline V gene has CDR1 MNHEY and CDR2 SVGAGI. CDR3 in DNA: TGTGCCTCCTCCCGGGGGGGTTTAACCTACGAGCAGTACTTC. Its protein product is CASSRGGLTYEQYF.

The chain employs TRBV23-1 and TRBJ1-2, with D perhaps matching TRBD1 (5 bases). TRBV23-1 is an ORF, with its function uncertain. V lost 0 bases, J lost 8 bases, and 13 bases lay in between. The CDR3 spans 14 residues. The CDR3, as DNA: TGCGCCAGCAGTCAATCGGGCCAGGGTATCGGCTACACCTTC. Protein: CASSQSGQGIGYTF.

The CDR3 DNA sequence: TGTGCCAGCTCAACCGGGACAGGGGGCGTAATGGGTGGTCAGCCCCAGCATTTT. Protein sequence: CASSTGTGGVMGGQPQHF. V gene TRBV18 combines with J gene TRBJ1-5; TRBD1 agrees at 12 bases. Per the germline V gene, CDR1 is KGHSH and CDR2 is LQKENI. The trim removed 5 bases at V and 6 bases at J, leaving 14 bases unmatched. The CDR3 is made up of 18 amino acids.

The chain recombines TRBV5-4 with TRBJ1-4; D not certain. V was pared by 0 bases and J by 4 bases, with 10 bases between. The CDR3 consists of 15 residues. Germline V CDR1 and CDR2: SGHNT, YYREEE (reference sequence). DNA for the CDR3: TGTGCCAGCAGCTTGGAAGGAGGGAGTAATGAAAAACTGTTTTTT. Its translation: CASSLEGGSNEKLFF.

The chain uses TRBV27 and TRBJ1-1, with 10 bases identical to TRBD1. V lost 3 bases and J lost 6; bases outside the gene matches: 16. This CDR3 region has 18 residues. CDR1 is MNHEY, CDR2 SMNVEV, per germline (reference sequence). The CDR3 reads CASSLGLGLGDRGSEAFF. In DNA form, the CDR3 reads TGTGCCAGCAGTTTGGGCCTCGGGCTGGGGGACAGGGGCTCTGAAGCTTTCTTT.

J is TRBJ2-3 and V is TRBV5-4; 13 positions match TRBD2. CDR1 and CDR2 from the germline V gene are SGHNT and YYREEE (reference sequence). This CDR3 has 15 residues. V was pared by 3 bases and J by 4 bases, with 2 bases of the junction left unmatched. For the CDR3, the DNA is TGTGCCAGCAGCTACGGGACTAGCGGGGCAGATACGCAGTATTTT. Protein: CASSYGTSGADTQYF.

V and J are TRBV2 and TRBJ2-1; the D gene is possibly TRBD2 (6 bases). V was trimmed by 2 bases and J by 0 bases, leaving 14 bases between them. This CDR3 spans 17 amino acids. CDR1 is SNHLY and CDR2 is FYNNEI in the germline V gene. In DNA form, the CDR3 reads TGTGCCAGCAGTGAACGTAGCGGCGGAAGCTCCTACAATGAGCAGTTCTTC. This sequence encodes CASSERSGGSSYNEQFF.

The V call is TRBV19, the J call TRBJ1-6; no definite D call. The CDR3 is 16 residues long. Trimming shortened V by 5 bases and J by 0 bases, and 11 bases separated the two germline ends. Germline V gives CDR1 LNHDA, CDR2 SQIVND (reference sequence). This CDR3 is CASSPRLSSYNSPLHF. As DNA, the CDR3 is TGTGCCAGTAGTCCGAGGCTGAGCTCCTATAATTCACCCCTCCACTTT.

The V gene is TRBV2, the J gene TRBJ1-5; D gene ambiguous. The CDR3 extends over 12 amino acids. Trimming shortened V by 7 bases and J by 4 bases, and 8 bases separated the two germline ends. Germline lookup yields CDR1 SNHLY and CDR2 FYNNEI. The CDR3 bases are TGTGCCAGCATGATCGGGAATCAGCCCCAGCATTTT. This encodes CASMIGNQPQHF.

This clone was recorded once. V is TRBV7-9 and J is TRBJ1-1; D not certain. V was cut by 5 bases and J by 4 bases, with 14 bases left in between. Germline V CDR1 and CDR2: SEHNR, FQNEAQ (reference sequence). The CDR3 runs 14 residues. In nucleotides, the CDR3 is TGTGCCAGCAGCCAGCTAGAGGAGAGCACTGAAGCTTTCTTT. This sequence encodes CASSQLEESTEAFF.

V and J are TRBV10-2 and TRBJ2-7; 8 nucleotides line up with TRBD1. The length of the CDR3 is 15 residues. CDR1 is WSHSY, CDR2 SAAADI, per germline. V was pared by 5 bases and J by 0 bases, with 6 bases of the junction left unmatched. CDR3 DNA sequence: TGCGCCAGCAGTCGGGGGACAGGCCTCTCCTACGAGCAGTACTTC. Protein: CASSRGTGLSYEQYF.

V gene TRBV4-1 combines with J gene TRBJ2-5, with D possibly matching TRBD1 (6 bases). Germline V gives CDR1 MGHRA, CDR2 YSYEKL. Between the trimmed V and J ends, which lost 1 base and 2 bases, there was a span of 14 bases. The CDR3 runs to 16 residues. CDR3 coding DNA: TGCGCCAGCAGCCAAGCCGGACAGACTCTTCAAGAGACCCAGTACTTC. Translation: CASSQAGQTLQETQYF.

The chain couples TRBV7-8 to TRBJ2-1, with TRBD2 identical over 8 bases. V shed 8 bases and J 6 bases; nucleotides not matched to a gene: 15. CDR1 and CDR2 (germline): SGHVS, FQNEAQ. The CDR3 consists of 16 residues. The CDR3 DNA reads TGTGCCAGCGGATCTTACTCCGGGACTAGGGCCAATGAGCAGTTCTTC. Amino acid sequence: CASGSYSGTRANEQFF.

The chain links TRBV27 to TRBJ1-1, with 7 bases aligning to TRBD1. The CDR3 length is 17 residues. V shed 6 bases, J shed 2 bases, and the junction held 15 bases outside the gene matches. From germline, CDR1 is MNHEY and CDR2 SMNVEV (reference sequence). The CDR3 DNA sequence: TGTGCCAGCAGCCCTTACAGGGGCCATATTAGAAACACTGAAGCTTTCTTT. Its translation is CASSPYRGHIRNTEAFF.

The chain recombines TRBV30 with TRBJ1-4; D call uncertain. Trimming took off 5 bases at V and 1 base at J, with 17 bases between the two ends. The germline V gene has CDR1 GTSNPN and CDR2 SVGIG (reference sequence). The length of the CDR3 is 16 residues. CDR3 bases: TGTGCCTGGGACGGAGGCTACGGGGTAACTAATGAAAAACTGTTTTTT. Encoded protein: CAWDGGYGVTNEKLFF. The whole variable domain, remainder taken from reference TRBV30 and TRBJ1-4, is SQTIHQWPATLVQPVGSPLSLECTVEGTSNPNLYWYRQAAGRGLQLLFYSVGIGQISSEVPQNLSASRPQDRQFILSSKKLLLSDSGFYLCAWDGGYGVTNEKLFFGSGTQLSVL.

The gene calls are TRBV11-2 and TRBJ2-2, with D possibly TRBD1 on 6 matching bases. The CDR3 is 16 residues long. V lost 4 bases to trimming and J lost 6 bases, with 18 bases between them. CDR1 is SGHAT, CDR2 FQNNGV, per germline. The CDR3 nucleotides are TGTGCCAGCAGCTCTCAAGGGACACCCGCGGCCGGGGAGCTGTTTTTT. This encodes CASSSQGTPAAGELFF.

This chain joins TRBV4-1 and TRBJ2-1; 7 nucleotides line up with TRBD1. CDR1 is MGHRA and CDR2 is YSYEKL in the germline V gene. The CDR3 has 17 residues. The V gene end was trimmed by 4 bases and the J gene end by 11 bases; junction bases not matched to a gene: 20. CDR3 protein: CASSLSRPGQKEYKQFF. For the CDR3, the DNA is TGCGCCAGCAGCCTAAGTCGGCCGGGACAGAAGGAATATAAGCAGTTCTTC.

The chain joins TRBV7-9 to TRBJ1-2; D uncertain. Looked up from germline, CDR1 is SEHNR and CDR2 is FQNEAQ (reference sequence). This CDR3 is built from 14 residues. Trimming took off 4 bases at V and 5 bases at J, with 14 bases between the two ends. The DNA for the CDR3 is TGTGCCAGCAGCTACGGGGTCCGGGGTTATGGCTACACCTTC. Its protein is CASSYGVRGYGYTF.

The rearrangement joins TRBV6-5 to TRBJ1-2; 7 bases map to TRBD1. Germline CDR1 is MNHEY and CDR2 is SVGAGI. J gave up 4 bases and V 7 bases, and 6 bases lay outside the gene matches. This CDR3 is 13 amino acids long. The DNA for the CDR3 is TGTGCCAGCAATACAGGGGTTAGCTATGGCTACACCTTC. It specifies CASNTGVSYGYTF.

The V and J genes are TRBV7-9 and TRBJ1-3; 7 bases line up with TRBD1. Germline-derived CDR1 and CDR2 are SEHNR and FQNEAQ (reference sequence). This CDR3 has 14 residues. V shed 5 bases and J 4 bases; nucleotides not matched to a gene: 5. This CDR3 is CASSAGTAGNTIYF. The DNA of the CDR3 is TGTGCCAGCAGCGCAGGGACAGCCGGAAACACCATATATTTT.

The gene calls are TRBV6-5 and TRBJ2-7; TRBD1 matches 12 bases. The germline CDR1 and CDR2 sequences are MNHEY and SVGAGI. There are 15 residues in the CDR3. Trimming at V came to 6 bases and at J to 5 bases, leaving 8 bases not matched to a gene. CDR3 loop: CASRPPGQGANEQYF. The CDR3 DNA reads TGTGCCAGCAGGCCCCCGGGACAGGGGGCTAACGAGCAGTACTTC.

J is TRBJ1-5 and V is TRBV18; 8 bases map to TRBD1. V lost 3 bases, J lost 14 bases, and 6 bases stayed unmatched. The CDR3 runs 12 residues. Germline V gives CDR1 KGHSH, CDR2 LQKENI. CDR3 sequence: CASSPSTGEKHF. The DNA of the CDR3 is TGTGCCAGCTCACCCTCGACAGGGGAAAAGCATTTT.